These T cell receptor beta chains were read from a single sample in a study of T cell responses to AZD1222 COVID-19 vaccine. Assay used: immunoSEQ multiplex PCR; TCRdb lists only in-frame clones, some missing. The sample consists of about 83,000 clones, 86% of them appearing once. Sequenced here: peripheral blood, sampled on day 0 of AZD1222 vaccination. The source of these receptors is an adult in good health. CDR3s include the opening cysteine and the closing phenylalanine or tryptophan. Size values are once, few and many counts, or a class for expanded clones, and some rows have none.

v_call	clone_size	j_call	cdr3_aa
TRBV3-1/TRBV3-2	-	TRBJ1-2	CASSQAGFEGGYTF
TRBV18	-	TRBJ1-6	CASSPVGENSPLHF
TRBV10-2	-	TRBJ2-5	CASSEAGGWQETQYF
TRBV2	-	TRBJ2-1	CASSNYGNEQFF
TRBV6-5	-	TRBJ1-5	CATRLGSQPQHF
TRBV28	-	TRBJ1-2	CASSGQGYGYTF
TRBV19	-	TRBJ1-1	CASRRPQGTDTEAFF
TRBV7-2	-	TRBJ1-6	CASSPQGSPLHF
TRBV3-1/TRBV3-2	-	TRBJ2-7	CASSQGSYEQYF
TRBV4-3	once	TRBJ2-3	CASSHFLGRTSGSADTQYF
TRBV3-1/TRBV3-2	-	TRBJ2-2	CASSHMDRGRTGELFF
TRBV28	once	TRBJ1-3	CASTLGGIIGNTIYF
TRBV6-5	-	TRBJ1-4	CASSYDRVSEKLFF
TRBV11-2	-	TRBJ1-2	CASSDRKQTNYGYTF
TRBV30	once	TRBJ1-1	CAWIGGAGNTEAFF
TRBV27	-	TRBJ1-6	CASKRERVSNSPLHF
TRBV6-5	-	TRBJ2-7	CASSPGDYEQYF
TRBV4-3	-	TRBJ2-7	CASSQDTYRVYEQYF
TRBV6-1	-	TRBJ1-5	CASSEEREQPQHF
TRBV29-1	-	TRBJ1-1	CSVERESGTEAFF
TRBV6-2/TRBV6-3	-	TRBJ2-5	CASSSGRGVETQYF
TRBV5-1	-	TRBJ1-1	CASSLGGGDTEAFF
TRBV7-2	-	TRBJ1-1	CASRGWAVNTEAFF
TRBV5-1	-	TRBJ1-1	CASSFLGVGGEGRGAFF
TRBV27	-	TRBJ1-5	CASSTTGGSLVGNQPQHF
TRBV5-1	once	TRBJ2-3	CASSRKGQADYDTDTQYF
TRBV12-3/TRBV12-4	-	TRBJ2-1	CASSFFREQFF
TRBV5-4	-	TRBJ2-2	CASSSQGATGELFF
TRBV12-3/TRBV12-4	-	TRBJ1-1	CASSLTPNTEAFF
TRBV6-5	-	TRBJ2-7	CASSFSQGPSTYEQYF
TRBV14	-	TRBJ1-2	CASSHDLRAYYGYTF
TRBV10-3	-	TRBJ1-2	CAISDVNVYTF
TRBV15	-	TRBJ2-7	CATSRDRTGPFYEQYF
TRBV27	-	TRBJ2-6	CASSHRAAGANVLTF
TRBV28	once	TRBJ1-2	CASGTGSRGYTF
TRBV19	-	TRBJ1-1	CASSRRGGTEAFF
TRBV3-1/TRBV3-2	-	TRBJ1-1	CASSQDSTGFGF
TRBV6-5	-	TRBJ1-5	CASTGWDTSNQPQHF
TRBV5-5	-	TRBJ1-4	CASTDLGTGTFNEKLFF
TRBV6-1	-	TRBJ1-1	CASSPGQILGAFF
TRBV12-3/TRBV12-4	-	TRBJ1-5	CASSRDVYQPQHF
TRBV3-1/TRBV3-2	-	TRBJ2-7	CASSWTSGSASYEQYF
TRBV14	-	TRBJ1-6	CASSPISTEGSYNSPLHF
TRBV4-2	-	TRBJ2-2	CASSSSPGGGNTGELFF
TRBV27	once	TRBJ2-5	CANIQPRETQYF
TRBV7-8	-	TRBJ1-4	CASSPNGQATNEKLFF
TRBV19	-	TRBJ2-7	CASSIAGGSSEQYF
TRBV3-1/TRBV3-2	-	TRBJ2-1	CASSLTSGTSNEQFF
TRBV19	-	TRBJ2-7	CASTPGQTYEQYF
TRBV6-5	once	TRBJ1-2	CASSRNNYGYTF
TRBV20-1	-	TRBJ1-5	CSASRDRGGYSNQPQHF
TRBV5-1	-	TRBJ1-2	CASSLGRHLGSGYGYTF
TRBV10-1	-	TRBJ1-1	CASRRDLNTEAFF
TRBV3-1/TRBV3-2	once	TRBJ2-1	CASSQDSNEQFF